A single sample gave rise to the 10 T cell receptor beta chains below, sequenced in a study of sequential checkpoint blockade in melanoma. Noted treatment: randomized to nivolumab then ipilimumab (arm A) or the reverse (arm B). This table comes from immunoSEQ multiplex PCR, and its TCRdb copy is limited to in-frame clones, with some not included. The sample lists around 19,000 clones, 60% to 80% occurring once. The sample consisted of CD8+ T cells sorted from blood (inferred from file names), taken from a patient given nivolumab and ipilimumab in sequence. The receptors stem from a human donor with melanoma.

The chain joins TRBV4-3 to TRBJ2-7, with 8 bases fitting TRBD2. This CDR3 has 16 amino acids. Germline CDR1 is LGHNA and CDR2 is YSLEER. V gave up 1 base and J gave up 1 base; unmatched junction bases: 6. CDR3: CASSQASGSGSYEQYF. CDR3 nucleotides: TGCGCCAGCAGCCAAGCTAGCGGGTCCGGATCCTACGAGCAGTACTTC.

The chain carries TRBV9 and TRBJ2-7, with 7 positions matching TRBD1. Germline V gene sequence: CDR1 SGDLS, CDR2 YYNGEE. The length of the CDR3 is 13 residues. V dropped 0 bases and J dropped 6; count of bases not matched to a gene: 3. The chain's CDR3 is CASSVGGGTEQYF. The CDR3 DNA reads as TGTGCCAGCAGCGTAGGAGGGGGCACCGAGCAGTACTTC. The full variable domain, completed using reference TRBV9 and TRBJ2-7, is DSGVTQTPKHLITATGQRVTLRCSPRSGDLSVYWYQQSLDQGLQFLIQYYNGEERAKGNILERFSAQQFPDLHSELNLSSLELGDSALYFCASSVGGGTEQYFGPGTRLTVT.

J is TRBJ2-6 and V is TRBV7-2; D is uncertain. There are 13 residues in the CDR3. The V gene lost 5 bases and the J gene lost 7 bases, with 9 bases spanning the gap. From germline, CDR1 is SGHTA and CDR2 FQGNSA. The CDR3 DNA is TGTGCCAGCAGCCTGCGGTTTGCCAACGTCCTGACTTTC. The encoded protein is CASSLRFANVLTF.

The chain joins TRBV25-1 to TRBJ1-2; 9 bases match TRBD1. This CDR3 is 14 amino acids long. Germline V gives CDR1 MGHDK, CDR2 SYGVNS. V dropped 4 bases and J dropped 6; count of bases not matched to a gene: 6. CDR3 loop: CASSGWTGEDGYTF. The CDR3 DNA follows: TGTGCCAGCAGTGGATGGACAGGGGAGGATGGCTACACCTTC.

This clone came up a few times. The chain has TRBV19 and TRBJ1-3; D is unclear. The CDR3 has 15 amino acids. V was clipped by 6 bases and J by 0 bases, with 12 bases between them. CDR1 is LNHDA, CDR2 SQIVND, per germline (reference sequence). The CDR3 loop is CASSPVWSSGNTIYF. The DNA for the CDR3 is TGTGCCAGTAGCCCAGTCTGGAGCTCTGGAAACACCATATATTTT.

The CDR3 sequence: CASSQDGARYNEQFF. Here the CDR3 DNA reads TGCGCCAGCAGCCAAGATGGGGCCAGGTACAATGAGCAGTTCTTC. The chain is built from TRBV4-1 and TRBJ2-1, with a possible D match to TRBD1 (5 bases). Per germline, CDR1 MGHRA and CDR2 YSYEKL. V dropped 0 bases and J dropped 4 bases, with 10 bases sitting between them. CDR3 length: 15 amino acids.

The gene calls are TRBV7-9 and TRBJ1-2, with D unclear. V was clipped by 2 bases and J by 0 bases, with 22 bases between them. This CDR3 is built from 19 residues. Per germline, CDR1 SEHNR and CDR2 FQNEAQ (reference sequence). The CDR3 DNA reads as TGTGCCAGCAGCTTACACTACTATCAAAACAGCGGAGCTAACTATGGCTACACCTTC. This translates into CASSLHYYQNSGANYGYTF.

This chain links TRBV13 with TRBJ1-2; 7 bases align to TRBD1. The CDR3 extends over 13 amino acids. The V gene's germline CDR1 is PRHDT and CDR2 FYEKMQ (reference sequence). J was trimmed by 6 bases and V by 5 bases; bases with no gene match: 6. The CDR3 loop is CASSRQGLDGYTF. In DNA, the CDR3 is TGTGCCAGCAGCCGACAGGGTCTGGATGGCTACACCTTC.

The chain links TRBV28 to TRBJ2-3, with D tentatively TRBD2 (5 bases). Germline CDR1 and CDR2: MDHEN and SYDVKM. V lost 6 bases, J lost 2 bases, and 21 bases lay in between. CDR3 length equals 17 residues. The chain's CDR3 is CASSPKVQAEYTDTQYF. In DNA, the CDR3 is TGTGCCAGCAGCCCCAAAGTCCAAGCGGAATACACAGATACGCAGTATTTT.

V gene TRBV9 combines with J gene TRBJ1-2; 9 bases line up with TRBD1. Germline values: CDR1 SGDLS, CDR2 YYNGEE. V shed 0 bases and J 5 bases; nucleotides not matched to a gene: 8. The CDR3 contains 16 residues. The DNA for the CDR3 is TGTGCCAGCAGCGTAGATACAGGGGGCATAGATTATGGCTACACCTTC. It yields the protein CASSVDTGGIDYGYTF.